The rows below give T cell receptor beta chains drawn from one sample of a study of response to subunit inactivated influenza vaccine. MiXCR was run by TCRdb on the RT-PCR reads, yielding one entry per CDR3 protein. This table holds 650,000 or so distinct CDR3 sequences, around 15% found once. The sample consisted of PBMCs from blood, taken approximately 15 days before vaccination. Receptors originate from a man aged 45 to 65 who received an inactivated influenza vaccine. CDR3s include the opening cysteine and the closing phenylalanine or tryptophan. A D gene is named only where the DNA matches it firmly. A clone size is listed for some rows: how often the clone was seen (once, few, many), or a class if it is expanded.

V,J,length,D,size,DNA,CDR3
TRBV9,TRBJ2-7,15,NA,few,TGTGCCAGCAGCAGGTCCTCCGACGGGGCCTACGAGCAGTACTTC,CASSRSSDGAYEQYF
TRBV5-5,TRBJ1-6,14,NA,many,TGTGCCAGCAGCTGGTGGGGGAATAATTCACCCCTCCACTTT,CASSWWGNNSPLHF
TRBV20-1,TRBJ2-5,13,NA,NA,TGCAGTGCTAGGCCCCAGGGTCCGGAGACCCAGTACTTC,CSARPQGPETQYF
TRBV20-1,TRBJ2-1,11,NA,NA,TGCAGTGGGGGATCCTACAATGAGCAGTTCTTC,CSGGSYNEQFF
TRBV7-2,TRBJ2-5,13,NA,few,TGTGCCAGCAGCCCTAGCTTCCAAGAGACCCAGTACTTC,CASSPSFQETQYF
TRBV12-3/TRBV12-4,TRBJ1-2,16,TRBD1,few,TGTGCCAGCAGTTTAATTTCAGCAGGGGGCTTGGATGGCTACACCTTC,CASSLISAGGLDGYTF
TRBV7-2,TRBJ1-1,14,NA,few,TGTGCCAGCAACCTACAGGGCCCAAACACTGAAGCTTTCTTT,CASNLQGPNTEAFF
TRBV12-3/TRBV12-4,TRBJ2-5,15,NA,few,TGTGCCAGCAGTTTGGCGAGGTCAAGCGGCGAGACCCAGTACTTC,CASSLARSSGETQYF
TRBV6-1,TRBJ1-3,14,NA,NA,TGTGCCAGCAGAGGAACCTACTCTGGAAACACCATATATTTT,CASRGTYSGNTIYF
TRBV12-3/TRBV12-4,TRBJ2-4,14,TRBD2,few,TGTGCCAGCAGATCCGGGACTAGCTTAAACATTCAGTACTTC,CASRSGTSLNIQYF
TRBV29-1,TRBJ2-7,14,TRBD1,NA,TGCAGCGTGTGGGACAGGGAAGGAGAGAACGAGCAGTACTTC,CSVWDREGENEQYF
TRBV15,TRBJ2-1,16,TRBD2,few,TGTGCCACCAGCAGAGATCCAGCGGGAGCCCTTAATGAGCAGTTCTTC,CATSRDPAGALNEQFF
TRBV12-3/TRBV12-4,TRBJ1-3,15,NA,NA,TGTGCCAGCAGTTTAAAAGGGGCGAGTCGAAACACCATATATTTT,CASSLKGASRNTIYF
TRBV9,TRBJ2-5,16,NA,many,TGTGCCAGCAGCGTAGCCCCCATGGGCAGCCAAGAGACCCAGTACTTC,CASSVAPMGSQETQYF
TRBV6-2/TRBV6-3,TRBJ1-2,16,NA,few,TGTGCCAGCAGTTGGTCAACCGGGATGTCAACGAATGGCTACACCTTC,CASSWSTGMSTNGYTF
TRBV5-1,TRBJ1-1,14,TRBD1,NA,TGCGCCAGCAAGCCGGGACAGGGTGATACTGAAGCTTTCTTT,CASKPGQGDTEAFF
TRBV6-1,TRBJ2-7,15,NA,NA,TGTGCCAGCAGCCGTACGACAGGAAGCTCCTACGAGCAGTACTTC,CASSRTTGSSYEQYF
TRBV28,TRBJ1-1,15,NA,few,TGTGCCAGCAGCTACCCTGGGGGAGGGAACACTGAAGCTTTCTTT,CASSYPGGGNTEAFF
TRBV20-1,TRBJ2-1,15,TRBD2,few,TGCAGAGTGCTCTCACTAGCGGACTCCTACAATGAGCAGTTCTTC,CRVLSLADSYNEQFF
TRBV15,TRBJ2-5,14,NA,NA,TGTGCCACCAGCAGAGATGGGCAGCAAGAGACCCAGTACTTC,CATSRDGQQETQYF
TRBV27,TRBJ2-1,16,TRBD2,few,TGTGCCAGCAGTCAGGGCGGGCTAGCGGCTTACAATGAGCAGTTCTTC,CASSQGGLAAYNEQFF
TRBV6-1,TRBJ1-5,15,NA,few,TGTGCCAGCAGCCGTGACGGAAATAGCAATCAGCCCCAGCATTTT,CASSRDGNSNQPQHF
TRBV7-9,TRBJ1-2,14,NA,few,TGTGCCAGCAGCTTAGCGGAAGAGGGCGGTGGCTACACCTTC,CASSLAEEGGGYTF
TRBV28,TRBJ2-1,16,NA,many,TGTGCCAGCAGCTACGCGGGGACAGCCTCCTACAATGAGCAGTTCTTC,CASSYAGTASYNEQFF
TRBV20-1,TRBJ2-6,18,NA,few,TGCAGTGCTAGAGATACCTTGGGACATCTCTCTGGGGCCAACGTCCTGACTTTC,CSARDTLGHLSGANVLTF
TRBV6-4,TRBJ2-5,16,NA,NA,TGTGCCAGCAGTGACAGTAGGCTGGCAGTACAAGAGACCCAGTACTTC,CASSDSRLAVQETQYF
TRBV6-5,TRBJ1-5,14,TRBD1,many,TGTGCCAGCAGTACACGACAGGGGAATCAGCCCCAGCATTTT,CASSTRQGNQPQHF
TRBV5-1,TRBJ2-1,16,TRBD2,NA,TGCGCCAGCAGCGGAGGGACTAGCGGGATAGTAAATGAGCAGTTCTTC,CASSGGTSGIVNEQFF
TRBV7-9,TRBJ1-1,12,NA,NA,TGTGCCAGCAGCTCACGGACTAATGAAGCTTTCTTT,CASSSRTNEAFF
TRBV2,TRBJ2-3,15,TRBD1,few,TGTGCCAGCATGCCCGGGACAGGGGGCACAGATACGCAGTATTTT,CASMPGTGGTDTQYF
TRBV5-1,TRBJ2-5,15,TRBD1,many,TGCGCCAGCAGCCCTGGACAGGGAGGCAGAGAGACCCAGTACTTC,CASSPGQGGRETQYF
TRBV7-2,TRBJ1-2,16,TRBD1,few,TGTGCCAGCACTCCCAGGGGGGAGTTGGAGGACTATGGCTACACCTTC,CASTPRGELEDYGYTF
TRBV7-2,TRBJ1-2,14,NA,NA,TGTGCCAGCAGCTTAGCGCAGGGCGGCTATGGCTACACCTTC,CASSLAQGGYGYTF
TRBV7-2,TRBJ1-1,15,NA,few,TGTGCCAGCAGCTTATATGTAACAGGGAGCACTGAAGCTTTCTTT,CASSLYVTGSTEAFF
TRBV4-1,TRBJ2-1,17,NA,NA,TGCGCCAGCAGCCAAGATGCTACCTCTACAGAGTACAATGAGCAGTTCTTC,CASSQDATSTEYNEQFF
TRBV27,TRBJ2-1,13,NA,NA,TGTGCCAGCATGACGGTCGTGCACAATGAGCAGTTCTTC,CASMTVVHNEQFF
TRBV27,TRBJ2-2,13,TRBD2,few,TGTGCCAGCAGGGGACTAGAGATCGGGGAGCTGTTTTTT,CASRGLEIGELFF
TRBV6-5,TRBJ2-3,12,NA,few,TGTGCCAGCAGTGACAGACCAGATACGCAGTATTTT,CASSDRPDTQYF
TRBV7-8,TRBJ2-5,15,NA,few,TGTGCCAGCAGCTTAGCGGCCGGGAGACAAGAGACCCAGTACTTC,CASSLAAGRQETQYF
TRBV10-3,TRBJ2-7,15,TRBD1,NA,TGTGCCATCACCCAGGGACAGGGGGGCTCCTACGAGCAGTACTTC,CAITQGQGGSYEQYF
TRBV12-3/TRBV12-4,TRBJ1-1,13,NA,few,TGTGCCAGCAGAGGCTACGGGGGAACTGAAGCTTTCTTT,CASRGYGGTEAFF